The rows below give T cell receptor beta chains drawn from one sample of a study of breast tumors, draining lymph nodes, adjacent tissues. Using its own MiXCR run on the multiplex PCR reads, TCRdb lists one record per CDR3 protein. The sample contains roughly 80,000 distinct CDR3 sequences, approximately 20% of which appear only once. The sequenced material came from axillary lymph node tissue. These receptors came from a female donor with breast cancer. Some clones in this sample may be carry-over from other donors' samples. The CDR3 runs from the conserved cysteine through the conserved F or W. A D gene is named only where the DNA matches it firmly. The size of a clone is reported for some rows only, either as once, few or many, or as a class for expanded clones.

D gene | CDR3 length | J gene | V gene | clone size | CDR3 DNA | CDR3 protein
NA | 15 | TRBJ1-6 | TRBV27 | NA | TGTGCCAGCAGTCCCCTTCGGGGGGGTAGGTCACCCCTCCACTTT | CASSPLRGGRSPLHF
TRBD2 | 15 | TRBJ2-6 | TRBV19 | few | TGTGCCAGTAGTATCGGGAGGGCTGGGGCCAACGTCCTGACTTTC | CASSIGRAGANVLTF
NA | 14 | TRBJ2-2 | TRBV5-1 | many | TGCGCCAGCAGTTGGGGGGCTATCCCCGGGGAGCTGTTTTTT | CASSWGAIPGELFF
TRBD2 | 14 | TRBJ2-7 | TRBV30 | NA | TGTGCCTGGAGTGTTGCGGGAGGTCCCTACGAGCAGTACTTC | CAWSVAGGPYEQYF
NA | 12 | TRBJ2-7 | TRBV6-1 | many | TGTGCCAGCCGGGCATACCCCTACGAGCAGTACTTC | CASRAYPYEQYF
NA | 14 | TRBJ1-5 | TRBV6-1 | many | TGTGCCAGCAGTCTAAATAAAAGCAATCAGCCCCAGCATTTT | CASSLNKSNQPQHF
NA | 15 | TRBJ2-2 | TRBV6-2/TRBV6-3 | few | TGTGCCAGCATCGCCCCGCTAGGGGACACCGGGGAGCTGTTTTTT | CASIAPLGDTGELFF
NA | 13 | TRBJ1-6 | TRBV6-1 | many | TGTGCCAGCACCCAAGCCGGGGCCTCACCCCTCCACTTT | CASTQAGASPLHF
NA | 15 | TRBJ1-5 | TRBV7-6 | many | TGTGCCAGCAGCTTGGAACCGGGACAAAATCAGCCCCAGCATTTT | CASSLEPGQNQPQHF
TRBD2 | 15 | TRBJ2-7 | TRBV10-2 | many | TGCGCCAGCAGGCTCGGACTAGCGGGGGCTTACGAGCAGTACTTC | CASRLGLAGAYEQYF
NA | 15 | TRBJ2-1 | TRBV3-1 | few | TGTGCCAGCAGCCAAGACTCGCTATCCTACAATGAGCAGTTCTTC | CASSQDSLSYNEQFF
NA | 12 | TRBJ1-6 | TRBV27 | many | TGTGCCAGCAGACAGGGTAATTCACCCCTCCACTTT | CASRQGNSPLHF
TRBD2 | 15 | TRBJ2-7 | TRBV19 | many | TGTGCCAGTAGTTTGCGACTAGCGGGAGCGGGAGAGCAGTACTTC | CASSLRLAGAGEQYF
NA | 13 | TRBJ2-3 | TRBV7-3 | many | TGTGCCAGCAGAAGATCGGAAAAGGATACGCAGTATTTT | CASRRSEKDTQYF
TRBD2 | 14 | TRBJ2-1 | TRBV20-1 | many | TGCAGTGCTAGAGATCTTAGCGGGAGTAATGAGCAGTTCTTC | CSARDLSGSNEQFF
TRBD2 | 15 | TRBJ2-2 | TRBV28 | NA | TGTGCCAGCAGTTCAGCGGGGAGGAACACCGGGGAGCTGTTTTTT | CASSSAGRNTGELFF
NA | 13 | TRBJ2-3 | TRBV7-9 | many | TGTGCCAGCAGCTTAGCGGAGTGGGATACGCAGTATTTT | CASSLAEWDTQYF
NA | 18 | TRBJ2-7 | TRBV6-6 | many | TGTGCCAGCAGTTACGGAAGTGTGGGGGATGTTTCCACCTACGAGCAGTACTTC | CASSYGSVGDVSTYEQYF
TRBD1 | 13 | TRBJ2-7 | TRBV7-7 | NA | TGTGCTAGCAGCCCGGACAGGGGTGGCAAGCAGTACTTC | CASSPDRGGKQYF
TRBD2 | 19 | TRBJ2-4 | TRBV19 | NA | TGTGCCAGTAGTATACTAGCGGGGGGACCCTATATAGCCAAAAACATTCAGTACTTC | CASSILAGGPYIAKNIQYF
TRBD2 | 18 | TRBJ2-3 | TRBV4-2 | many | TGTGCCAGCAGCCAAGATCTAGGATTAGCGGGAGAAGCAGATACGCAGTATTTT | CASSQDLGLAGEADTQYF
NA | 17 | TRBJ2-3 | TRBV3-1 | few | TGTGCCAGCAGCCAAGTCGCTCCCCCGTTCGGCACAGATACGCAGTATTTT | CASSQVAPPFGTDTQYF
TRBD1 | 17 | TRBJ1-4 | TRBV6-5 | many | TGTGCCAGCAGCCATGGGACAGGGGAGTCGTCTAATGAAAAACTGTTTTTT | CASSHGTGESSNEKLFF
TRBD1 | 15 | TRBJ2-7 | TRBV4-1 | many | TGCGCCAGTTCACCAACGGGACAGAGCTCCTACGAGCAGTACTTC | CASSPTGQSSYEQYF
TRBD2 | 14 | TRBJ2-5 | TRBV7-6 | many | TGTGCCAGCACCCCGGGGGGGGCTGAGGAGACCCAGTACTTC | CASTPGGAEETQYF
NA | 13 | TRBJ1-2 | TRBV20-1 | many | TGCAGTGCTGTCGGACAGTACCTCTATGGCTACACCTTC | CSAVGQYLYGYTF
TRBD2 | 14 | TRBJ2-3 | TRBV11-3 | NA | TGTACCAGCAGCTTAACGGGAGGGCCAGATACGCAGTATTTT | CTSSLTGGPDTQYF
TRBD1 | 16 | TRBJ1-1 | TRBV12-3/TRBV12-4 | NA | TGTGCCAGCAGTCGGGCAGGGGGTTTTAGTATCGCTGAAGCTTTCTTT | CASSRAGGFSIAEAFF
NA | 14 | TRBJ1-5 | TRBV28 | NA | TGTGCCAGCAGGGGGGCAGGGGCGATTCAGCCCCAGCATTTT | CASRGAGAIQPQHF
NA | 14 | TRBJ1-6 | TRBV10-3 | medium-sized | TGTGCCATCAGTGAAGGGGGTCATAATTCACCCCTCCACTTT | CAISEGGHNSPLHF
NA | 14 | TRBJ2-7 | TRBV11-2 | many | TGTGCCAGCAGCTTGCTGGTCGGAGCCTACGAGCAGTACTTC | CASSLLVGAYEQYF
TRBD1 | 11 | TRBJ1-2 | TRBV19 | many | TGTGCCAGCGAACAGGGGGCAGGATACACCTTC | CASEQGAGYTF
NA | 12 | TRBJ1-3 | TRBV4-3 | many | TGCGCCAGCAGCCAAGATTATAACACCATATATTTT | CASSQDYNTIYF
TRBD1 | 12 | TRBJ2-7 | TRBV20-1 | many | TGCAGTGCGAACAGGGGGACCTACGAGCAGTACTTC | CSANRGTYEQYF
NA | 9 | TRBJ2-7 | TRBV11-2 | many | TGTGCCAGCAGCTTACGTGGGGTCTTC | CASSLRGVF
NA | 16 | TRBJ2-1 | TRBV27 | NA | TGTGCCAGCAGTTTATATGTGGGAGACCTGGGAAATGAGCAGTTCTTC | CASSLYVGDLGNEQFF
NA | 13 | TRBJ2-7 | TRBV4-2 | many | TGTGCCAGCAGCCAAGATTTTGGCTACGAGCAGTACTTC | CASSQDFGYEQYF
NA | 14 | TRBJ2-3 | TRBV6-5 | many | TGTGCCAGCAGTCCCGACACACACACAGATACGCAGTATTTT | CASSPDTHTDTQYF
NA | 16 | TRBJ1-5 | TRBV19 | many | TGTGCCAGTAGTCTATCCGGGACGGGCGGCAATCAGCCCCAGCATTTT | CASSLSGTGGNQPQHF
NA | 13 | TRBJ2-7 | TRBV6-2/TRBV6-3 | many | TGTGCCAGCAGTCGAACCCTCGGATACGAGCAGTACTTC | CASSRTLGYEQYF
NA | 11 | TRBJ2-7 | TRBV6-6 | many | TGTGCCACTCGGAACTCCTACGAGCAGTACTTC | CATRNSYEQYF
TRBD2 | 15 | TRBJ2-3 | TRBV5-6 | NA | TGTGCCAGCAGCTATGGGACTAGCGGGCCAGATACGCAGTATTTT | CASSYGTSGPDTQYF
TRBD2 | 18 | TRBJ2-7 | TRBV20-1 | many | TGCAGTGCTAGAGTTATAGGTGGAGGGAGGGCCGGTTCCTACGAGCAGTACTTC | CSARVIGGGRAGSYEQYF
TRBD2 | 11 | TRBJ2-1 | TRBV30 | NA | TGTGCCTGGAGTCTAGCGGAGGAGCAGTTCTTC | CAWSLAEEQFF
NA | 13 | TRBJ2-7 | TRBV28 | many | TGTGCCAGCAGTATATATATGGAAAACGCGCAGTACTTC | CASSIYMENAQYF
NA | 19 | TRBJ1-3 | TRBV27 | NA | TGTGCCAGCAGTTTATTCGCCCCCAGGGTAACATACTCTGGAAACACCATATATTTT | CASSLFAPRVTYSGNTIYF
NA | 15 | TRBJ1-4 | TRBV19 | many | TGTGCCAGTAGTATAGGATCAGGTTTTAATGAAAAACTGTTTTTT | CASSIGSGFNEKLFF
NA | 14 | TRBJ2-7 | TRBV5-1 | many | TGCGCCAGCAGCTTGGGGTCGGCCGGTAACGAGCAGTACTTC | CASSLGSAGNEQYF
NA | 15 | TRBJ2-3 | TRBV5-1 | many | TGCGCCAGCAGCTTGGTCCAAACAGGGACAGATACGCAGTATTTT | CASSLVQTGTDTQYF
NA | 16 | TRBJ1-5 | TRBV20-1 | many | TGCAGTGCTAGAGATGGGGGACCCCAACAGGTTCAGCCCCAGCATTTT | CSARDGGPQQVQPQHF
NA | 14 | TRBJ2-5 | TRBV28 | few | TGTGCCAGCAGTTTAGGGGATAGGGCAGAGACCCAGTACTTC | CASSLGDRAETQYF
NA | 14 | TRBJ1-6 | TRBV5-4 | many | TGTGCCAGCAGCTTGACAGTCTATAATTCACCCCTCCACTTT | CASSLTVYNSPLHF
NA | 14 | TRBJ1-5 | TRBV7-2 | many | TGTGCCAGCAGCTTAGCGGGGAGAGATCAGCCCCAGCATTTT | CASSLAGRDQPQHF